These T cell receptor beta chains were read from a single sample in a study of cytomegalovirus exposure and HLA in healthy donors. The assay was immunoSEQ multiplex PCR, and TCRdb's table has in-frame clones only and misses some. The sample includes tens of thousands of clones, 81% of them seen just once. The sample taken for sequencing was PBMCs. The receptors come from a girl under 10 years old in good health and CMV-seropositive. Both conserved end residues are part of each CDR3. A D gene is named only where the DNA matches it firmly. Where a row states a size, it is once, few, many or the class of an expanded clone; other rows omit it.

D: .; size: .; V: TRBV5-1; J: TRBJ2-2; CDR3: CASTSGALSSGELFF; DNA: TGCGCCAGCACGAGCGGAGCCCTTAGTTCCGGGGAGCTGTTTTTT
D: TRBD2; size: .; V: TRBV5-4; J: TRBJ2-1; CDR3: CASTTSGSSEQFF; DNA: TGTGCCAGCACCACTAGCGGGAGTAGTGAGCAGTTCTTC
D: .; size: .; V: TRBV5-6; J: TRBJ2-7; CDR3: CASSTTTGGYEQYF; DNA: TGTGCCAGCAGCACTACAACGGGTGGCTACGAGCAGTACTTC
D: .; size: .; V: TRBV7-9; J: TRBJ1-1; CDR3: CASSLQGNTEAFF; DNA: TGTGCCAGCAGCCTACAGGGGAACACTGAAGCTTTCTTT
D: .; size: .; V: TRBV6-5; J: TRBJ2-2; CDR3: CASRLTGDTGELFF; DNA: TGTGCCAGCAGATTGACAGGAGACACCGGGGAGCTGTTTTTT
D: .; size: .; V: TRBV7-8; J: TRBJ1-1; CDR3: CASSPREGITEAFF; DNA: TGTGCCAGCAGCCCACGGGAGGGAATCACTGAAGCTTTCTTT
D: TRBD2; size: .; V: TRBV5-6; J: TRBJ2-7; CDR3: CASSGGTSGNSYEQYF; DNA: TGTGCCAGCAGCGGCGGGACTAGCGGGAATTCCTACGAGCAGTACTTC
D: .; size: .; V: TRBV4-1; J: TRBJ2-1; CDR3: CASSQVSGLSSYNEQFF; DNA: TGCGCCAGCAGCCAAGTGTCAGGCCTCAGCTCCTACAATGAGCAGTTCTTC
D: .; size: .; V: TRBV7-6; J: TRBJ2-2; CDR3: CASSLFSTGELFF; DNA: TGTGCCAGCAGCTTATTTAGCACCGGGGAGCTGTTTTTT
D: .; size: .; V: TRBV19; J: TRBJ1-2; CDR3: CASSIHSPYGYTF; DNA: TGTGCCAGTAGTATCCACAGCCCCTATGGCTACACCTTC
D: .; size: .; V: TRBV6-1; J: TRBJ1-5; CDR3: CASNGTPHSNQPQHF; DNA: TGTGCCAGCAACGGGACACCCCATAGCAATCAGCCCCAGCATTTT
D: TRBD2; size: .; V: TRBV5-1; J: TRBJ2-2; CDR3: CASSLGLGLVAGELFF; DNA: TGCGCCAGCAGCTTGGGTCTAGGACTAGTTGCTGGGGAGCTGTTTTTT
D: .; size: .; V: TRBV30; J: TRBJ1-3; CDR3: CAWFRGSGNTIYF; DNA: TGTGCCTGGTTCAGGGGCTCTGGAAACACCATATATTTT
D: TRBD1; size: .; V: TRBV13; J: TRBJ2-5; CDR3: CASSTRQGRKETQYF; DNA: TGTGCCAGCAGCACCCGACAGGGGAGGAAAGAGACCCAGTACTTC
D: .; size: .; V: TRBV6-1; J: TRBJ2-3; CDR3: CASRIKTTSTDTQYF; DNA: TGTGCCAGCAGGATAAAGACGACTAGCACAGATACGCAGTATTTT
D: TRBD1; size: once; V: TRBV2; J: TRBJ1-2; CDR3: CARRTGDYGYTF; DNA: TGTGCCAGGAGGACAGGGGACTATGGCTACACCTTC
D: .; size: few; V: TRBV2; J: TRBJ2-3; CDR3: CASSDLGADTQYF; DNA: TGTGCCAGCAGTGATCTAGGCGCAGATACGCAGTATTTT
D: TRBD1; size: few; V: TRBV30; J: TRBJ1-1; CDR3: CAWSGQGNTEAFF; DNA: TGTGCCTGGTCGGGACAGGGTAACACTGAAGCTTTCTTT
D: .; size: .; V: TRBV13; J: TRBJ1-2; CDR3: CASSLGLSWGDEGYTF; DNA: TGTGCCAGCAGCTTAGGCCTAAGTTGGGGGGACGAAGGCTACACCTTC
D: .; size: .; V: TRBV5-1; J: TRBJ2-1; CDR3: CASSSDTAGEQFF; DNA: TGCGCCAGCAGTTCGGACACTGCAGGTGAGCAGTTCTTC
D: .; size: .; V: TRBV9; J: TRBJ2-3; CDR3: CASSVDHFSSGPTDTQYF; DNA: TGTGCCAGCAGCGTAGACCACTTTTCGAGCGGACCCACAGATACGCAGTATTTT
D: .; size: few; V: TRBV7-2; J: TRBJ2-7; CDR3: CASSLAVVDEQYF; DNA: TGTGCCAGCAGCTTAGCCGTAGTCGACGAGCAGTACTTC
D: TRBD2; size: .; V: TRBV5-1; J: TRBJ2-7; CDR3: CASSLELAEIYEQYF; DNA: TGCGCCAGCAGCTTGGAACTAGCGGAAATCTACGAGCAGTACTTC
D: .; size: .; V: TRBV7-9; J: TRBJ1-1; CDR3: CASSSQGGPAEAFF; DNA: TGTGCCAGCAGCTCACAGGGTGGTCCAGCTGAAGCTTTCTTT
D: TRBD1; size: .; V: TRBV6-1; J: TRBJ2-4; CDR3: CASSGLFPGTGGDIQYF; DNA: TGTGCCAGCAGTGGACTTTTTCCCGGGACAGGGGGTGACATTCAGTACTTC
D: TRBD1; size: .; V: TRBV29-1; J: TRBJ1-3; CDR3: CSVAGQNSGNTIYF; DNA: TGCAGCGTTGCGGGACAGAACTCTGGAAACACCATATATTTT
D: .; size: few; V: TRBV6-6; J: TRBJ2-3; CDR3: CASGEGVEDTQYF; DNA: TGTGCCAGTGGAGAGGGGGTCGAAGATACGCAGTATTTT
D: .; size: .; V: TRBV2; J: TRBJ2-1; CDR3: CASKWREQFF; DNA: TGTGCCAGCAAGTGGCGGGAGCAGTTCTTC
D: TRBD2; size: .; V: TRBV28; J: TRBJ2-7; CDR3: CASSGASGIFEQYF; DNA: TGTGCCAGCAGTGGGGCTAGCGGGATATTCGAGCAGTACTTC
D: TRBD1; size: .; V: TRBV28; J: TRBJ1-2; CDR3: CASSRTGSYGYTF; DNA: TGTGCCAGCAGCAGGACAGGGAGCTATGGCTACACCTTC
D: .; size: .; V: TRBV4-1; J: TRBJ1-1; CDR3: CASSQQDTPNTEAFF; DNA: TGCGCCAGCAGCCAACAGGACACACCGAACACTGAAGCTTTCTTT
D: TRBD2; size: .; V: TRBV6-1; J: TRBJ2-1; CDR3: CASSELVAGVNNEQFF; DNA: TGTGCCAGCAGTGAACTTGTAGCGGGTGTCAACAATGAGCAGTTCTTC
D: .; size: .; V: TRBV28; J: TRBJ2-3; CDR3: CASSVGKRRGLFLTDTQYF; DNA: TGTGCCAGCAGTGTGGGGAAGCGGAGGGGGCTGTTTTTGACAGATACGCAGTATTTT
D: .; size: few; V: TRBV2; J: TRBJ1-2; CDR3: CASGGRGRNYGYTF; DNA: TGTGCCAGCGGCGGCAGGGGTAGGAACTATGGCTACACCTTC
D: TRBD1; size: once; V: TRBV4-1; J: TRBJ2-7; CDR3: CASSSRDRGSEQYF; DNA: TGCGCCAGCAGCTCCCGGGACAGGGGGTCCGAGCAGTACTTC
D: .; size: .; V: TRBV6-4; J: TRBJ2-3; CDR3: CASSDSAAGTQYF; DNA: TGTGCCAGCAGTGACTCCGCCGCGGGAACGCAGTATTTT